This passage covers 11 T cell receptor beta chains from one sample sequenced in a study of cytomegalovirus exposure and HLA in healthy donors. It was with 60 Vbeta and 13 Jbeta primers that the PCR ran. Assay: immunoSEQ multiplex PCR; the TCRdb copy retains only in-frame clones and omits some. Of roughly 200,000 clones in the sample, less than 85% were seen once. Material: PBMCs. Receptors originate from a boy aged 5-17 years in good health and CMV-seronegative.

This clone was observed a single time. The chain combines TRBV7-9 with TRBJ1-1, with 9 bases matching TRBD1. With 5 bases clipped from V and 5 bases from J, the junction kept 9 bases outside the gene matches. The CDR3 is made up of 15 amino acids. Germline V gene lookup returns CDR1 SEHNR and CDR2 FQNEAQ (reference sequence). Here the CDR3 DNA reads TGTGCCAGCAGCCTTTGGGACAGGGAGAGGACTGAAGCTTTCTTT. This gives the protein CASSLWDRERTEAFF.

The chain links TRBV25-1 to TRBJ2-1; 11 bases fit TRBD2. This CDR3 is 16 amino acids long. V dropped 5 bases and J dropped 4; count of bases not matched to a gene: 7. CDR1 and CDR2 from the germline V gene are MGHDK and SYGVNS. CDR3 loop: CASSTRSGGAYNEQFF. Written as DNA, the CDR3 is TGTGCCAGCAGTACCCGTAGCGGGGGGGCGTACAATGAGCAGTTCTTC.

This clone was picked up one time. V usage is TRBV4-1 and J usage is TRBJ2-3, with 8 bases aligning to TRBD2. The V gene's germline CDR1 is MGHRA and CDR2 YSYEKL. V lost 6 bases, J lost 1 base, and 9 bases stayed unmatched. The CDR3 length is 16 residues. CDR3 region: CASSHARRGGTDTQYF. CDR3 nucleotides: TGCGCCAGCAGTCATGCACGGCGGGGGGGCACAGATACGCAGTATTTT.

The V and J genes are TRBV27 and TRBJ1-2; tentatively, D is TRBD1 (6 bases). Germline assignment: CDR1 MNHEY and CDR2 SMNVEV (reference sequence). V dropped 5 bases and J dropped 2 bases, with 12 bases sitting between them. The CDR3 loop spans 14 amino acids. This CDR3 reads CASSPSGQNYGYTF. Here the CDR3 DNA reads TGTGCCAGCAGTCCGTCCGGACAGAACTATGGCTACACCTTC.

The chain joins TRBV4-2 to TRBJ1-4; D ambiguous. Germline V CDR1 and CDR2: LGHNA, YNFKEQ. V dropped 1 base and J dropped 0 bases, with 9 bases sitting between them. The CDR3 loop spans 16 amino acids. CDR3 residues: CASSQVTAATNEKLFF. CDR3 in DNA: TGTGCCAGCAGCCAAGTCACAGCTGCAACTAATGAAAAACTGTTTTTT.

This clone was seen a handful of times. The CDR3 nucleotides read TGTGCCAGCAGCCCGCTGGACAGAGATAACACCGGGGAGCTGTTTTTT. This codes for CASSPLDRDNTGELFF. The V call is TRBV6-6, the J call TRBJ2-2; the D gene is possibly TRBD1 (6 bases). Germline V gene lookup returns CDR1 MNHNY and CDR2 SVGAGI (reference sequence). The germline V and J ends were trimmed by 6 bases and 2 bases, with 16 bases remaining between them. This CDR3 is 16 amino acids long.

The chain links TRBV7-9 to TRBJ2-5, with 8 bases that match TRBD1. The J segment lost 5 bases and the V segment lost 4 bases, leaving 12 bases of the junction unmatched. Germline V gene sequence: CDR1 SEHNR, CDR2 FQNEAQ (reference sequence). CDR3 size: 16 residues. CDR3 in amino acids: CASSSPSAGGAETQYF. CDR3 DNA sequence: TGTGCCAGCAGCTCCCCCAGTGCAGGGGGCGCGGAGACCCAGTACTTC.

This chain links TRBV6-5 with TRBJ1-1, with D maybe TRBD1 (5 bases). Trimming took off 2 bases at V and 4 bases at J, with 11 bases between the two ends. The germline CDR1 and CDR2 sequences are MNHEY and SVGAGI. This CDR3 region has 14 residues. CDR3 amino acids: CASSYGREGTEAFF. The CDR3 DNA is TGTGCCAGCAGTTACGGCAGGGAAGGCACTGAAGCTTTCTTT.

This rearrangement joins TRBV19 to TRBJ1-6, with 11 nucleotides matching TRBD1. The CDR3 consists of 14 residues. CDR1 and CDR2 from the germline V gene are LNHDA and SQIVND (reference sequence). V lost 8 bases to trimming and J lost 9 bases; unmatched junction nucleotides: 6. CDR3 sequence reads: CASAPGQGGSPLHF. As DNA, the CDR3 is TGTGCCAGTGCACCGGGACAGGGGGGTTCACCCCTCCACTTT.

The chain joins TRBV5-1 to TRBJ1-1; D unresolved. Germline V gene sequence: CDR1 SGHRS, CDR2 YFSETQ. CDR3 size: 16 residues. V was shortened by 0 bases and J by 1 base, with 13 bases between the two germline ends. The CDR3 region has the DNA TGCGCCAGCAGCTTGGAAAGGAGCTACAAGAACACTGAAGCTTTCTTT. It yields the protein CASSLERSYKNTEAFF.

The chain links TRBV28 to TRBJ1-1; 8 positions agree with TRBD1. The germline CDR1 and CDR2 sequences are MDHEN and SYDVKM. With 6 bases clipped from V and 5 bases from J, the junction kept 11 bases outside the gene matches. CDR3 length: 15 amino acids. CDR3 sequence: CASSRRTGIGTEAFF. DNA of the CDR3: TGTGCCAGCAGCCGAAGGACAGGGATAGGTACTGAAGCTTTCTTT.